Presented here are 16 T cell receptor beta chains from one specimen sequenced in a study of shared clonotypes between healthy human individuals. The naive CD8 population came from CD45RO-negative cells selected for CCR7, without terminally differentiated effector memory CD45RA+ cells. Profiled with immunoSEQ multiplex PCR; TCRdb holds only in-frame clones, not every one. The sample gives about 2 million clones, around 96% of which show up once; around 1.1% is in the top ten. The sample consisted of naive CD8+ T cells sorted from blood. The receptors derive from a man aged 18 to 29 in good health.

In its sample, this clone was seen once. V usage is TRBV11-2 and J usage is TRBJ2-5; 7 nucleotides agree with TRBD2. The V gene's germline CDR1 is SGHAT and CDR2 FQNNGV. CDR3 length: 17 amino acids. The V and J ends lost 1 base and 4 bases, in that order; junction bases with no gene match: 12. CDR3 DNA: TGTGCCAGCAGCTTAGTGGGCCTGGGAGCGGGAATAGAGACCCAGTACTTC. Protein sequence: CASSLVGLGAGIETQYF.

The CDR3 loop reads CASSDTGTTDTQYF. The CDR3 DNA reads TGTGCCAGCAGCGACACAGGGACCACAGATACGCAGTATTTT. The rearrangement links TRBV9 to TRBJ2-3, with D tentatively TRBD1 (6 bases). Germline-derived CDR1 and CDR2 are SGDLS and YYNGEE. Trimming cost V 3 bases and J 2 bases, with 10 bases left between them. The CDR3 contains 14 residues.

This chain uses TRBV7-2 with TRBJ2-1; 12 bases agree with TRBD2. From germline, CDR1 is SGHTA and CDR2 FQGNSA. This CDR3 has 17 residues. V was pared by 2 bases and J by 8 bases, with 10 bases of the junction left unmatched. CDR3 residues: CASSLILLAGGQDEQFF. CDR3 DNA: TGTGCCAGCAGCTTAATATTACTAGCGGGAGGTCAGGATGAGCAGTTCTTC.

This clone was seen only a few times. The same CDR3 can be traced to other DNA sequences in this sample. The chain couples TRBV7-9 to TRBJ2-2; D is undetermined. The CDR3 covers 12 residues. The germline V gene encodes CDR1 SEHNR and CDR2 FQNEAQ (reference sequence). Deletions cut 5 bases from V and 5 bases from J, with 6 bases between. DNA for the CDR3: TGTGCCAGCAGCCTAGGGACCGGGGAGCTGTTTTTT. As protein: CASSLGTGELFF.

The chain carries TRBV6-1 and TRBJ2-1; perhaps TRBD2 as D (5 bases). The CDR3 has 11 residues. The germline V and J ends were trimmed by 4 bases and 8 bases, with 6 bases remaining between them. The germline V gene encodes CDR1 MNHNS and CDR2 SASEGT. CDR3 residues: CASSVRDEQFF. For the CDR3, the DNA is TGTGCCAGCAGTGTGAGGGATGAGCAGTTCTTC.

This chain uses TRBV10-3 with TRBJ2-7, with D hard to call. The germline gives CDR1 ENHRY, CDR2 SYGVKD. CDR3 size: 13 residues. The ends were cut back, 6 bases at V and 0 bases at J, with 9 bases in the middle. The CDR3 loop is CAIRIPGSYEQYF. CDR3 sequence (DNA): TGTGCCATCAGGATTCCGGGCTCCTACGAGCAGTACTTC.

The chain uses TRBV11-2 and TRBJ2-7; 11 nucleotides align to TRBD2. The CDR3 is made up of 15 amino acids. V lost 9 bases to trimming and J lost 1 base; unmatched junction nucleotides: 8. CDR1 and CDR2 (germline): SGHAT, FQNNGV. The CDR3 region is CASSDLAGGSYEQYF. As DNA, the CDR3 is TGTGCCAGTTCGGATCTAGCGGGAGGTTCCTACGAGCAGTACTTC.

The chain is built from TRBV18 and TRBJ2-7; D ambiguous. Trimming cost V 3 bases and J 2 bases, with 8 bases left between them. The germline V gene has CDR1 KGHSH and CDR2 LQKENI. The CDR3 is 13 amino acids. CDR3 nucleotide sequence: TGTGCCAGCTCACCCGGGCCTACCTACGAGCAGTACTTC. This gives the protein CASSPGPTYEQYF.

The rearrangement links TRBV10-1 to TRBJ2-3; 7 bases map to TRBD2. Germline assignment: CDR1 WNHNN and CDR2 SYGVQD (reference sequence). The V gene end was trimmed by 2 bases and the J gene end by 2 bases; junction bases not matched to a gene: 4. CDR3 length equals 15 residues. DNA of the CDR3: TGCGCCAGCAGTGAGGTTAGCGGGCCCACAGATACGCAGTATTTT. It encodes CASSEVSGPTDTQYF.

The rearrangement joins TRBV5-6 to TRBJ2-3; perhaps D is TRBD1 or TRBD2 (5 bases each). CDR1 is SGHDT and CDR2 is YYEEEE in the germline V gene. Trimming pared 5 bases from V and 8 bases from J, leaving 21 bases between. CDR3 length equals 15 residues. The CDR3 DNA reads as TGTGCCAGCAGTACCGGGACCGTCAATTTGGGTACGCAGTATTTT. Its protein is CASSTGTVNLGTQYF.

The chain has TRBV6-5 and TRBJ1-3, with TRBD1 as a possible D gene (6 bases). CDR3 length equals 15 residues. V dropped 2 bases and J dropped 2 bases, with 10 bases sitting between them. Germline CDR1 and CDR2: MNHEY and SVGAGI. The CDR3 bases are TGTGCCAGCAGTTACAACAGGGCGACTGGAAACACCATATATTTT. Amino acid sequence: CASSYNRATGNTIYF.

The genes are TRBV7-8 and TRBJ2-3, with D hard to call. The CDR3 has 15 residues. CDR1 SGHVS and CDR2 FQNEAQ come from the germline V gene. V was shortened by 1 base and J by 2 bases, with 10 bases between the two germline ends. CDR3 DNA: TGTGCCAGCAGCTTAGAGCACCTCAACACAGATACGCAGTATTTT. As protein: CASSLEHLNTDTQYF. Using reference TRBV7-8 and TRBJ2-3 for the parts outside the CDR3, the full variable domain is GAGVSQSPRYKVAKRGQDVALRCDPISGHVSLFWYQQALGQGPEFLTYFQNEAQLDKSGLPSDRFFAERPEGSVSTLKIQRTQQEDSAVYLCASSLEHLNTDTQYFGPGTRLTVL.

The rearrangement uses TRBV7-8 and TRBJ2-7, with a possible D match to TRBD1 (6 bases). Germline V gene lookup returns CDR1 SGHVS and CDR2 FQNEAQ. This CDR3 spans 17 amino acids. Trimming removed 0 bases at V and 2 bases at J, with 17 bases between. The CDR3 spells CASSLATGGDATYEQYF. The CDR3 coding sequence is TGTGCCAGCAGCTTAGCGACAGGTGGGGACGCAACCTACGAGCAGTACTTC.

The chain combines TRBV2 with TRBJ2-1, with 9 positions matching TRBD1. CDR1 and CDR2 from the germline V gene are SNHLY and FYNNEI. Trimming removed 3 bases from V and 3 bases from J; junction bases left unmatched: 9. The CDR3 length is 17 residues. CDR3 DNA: TGTGCCAGCAGTGATCTGGAGGGACAGGGATACTACAATGAGCAGTTCTTC. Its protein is CASSDLEGQGYYNEQFF.

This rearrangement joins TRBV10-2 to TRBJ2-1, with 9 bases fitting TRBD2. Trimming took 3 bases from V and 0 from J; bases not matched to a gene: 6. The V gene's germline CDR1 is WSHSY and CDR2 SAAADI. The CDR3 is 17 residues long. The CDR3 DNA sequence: TGCGCCAGCAGTGACGTGACTAGCGGTGACTCCTACAATGAGCAGTTCTTC. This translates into CASSDVTSGDSYNEQFF.

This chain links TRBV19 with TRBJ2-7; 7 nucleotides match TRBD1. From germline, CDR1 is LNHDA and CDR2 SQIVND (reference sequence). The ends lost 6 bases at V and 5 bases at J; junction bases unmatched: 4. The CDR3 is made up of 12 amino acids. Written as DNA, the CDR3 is TGTGCCAGTAGCGGACAGGCCGACGAGCAGTACTTC. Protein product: CASSGQADEQYF. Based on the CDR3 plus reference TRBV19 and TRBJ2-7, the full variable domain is DGGITQSPKYLFRKEGQNVTLSCEQNLNHDAMYWYRQDPGQGLRLIYYSQIVNDFQKGDIAEGYSVSREKKESFPLTVTSAQKNPTAFYLCASSGQADEQYFGPGTRLTVT.